The 18 T cell receptor beta chains below come from one sample, sequenced in a study of blood T cell repertoires in COVID-19. Assay used: immunoSEQ multiplex PCR; TCRdb lists only in-frame clones, some missing. This table holds hundreds of thousands of clones, approximately 91% found once. Sequencing was carried out using peripheral blood. The origin of the receptors is a human donor in a cohort sampled during active COVID-19.

The chain employs TRBV7-9 and TRBJ2-1; D gene unclear. This CDR3 contains 11 residues. Trimming removed 5 bases at V and 8 bases at J, with 7 bases between. Germline V gene data show CDR1 as SEHNR and CDR2 as FQNEAQ (reference sequence). This CDR3 reads CASSQNHEQFF. CDR3 nucleotides: TGTGCCAGCAGCCAGAACCATGAGCAGTTCTTC.

This sequence joins TRBV19 and TRBJ1-1, with 10 bases identical to TRBD1. CDR1 is LNHDA, CDR2 SQIVND, per germline (reference sequence). The CDR3 consists of 14 residues. After removal of 7 bases from V and 5 bases from J, the junction contained 7 bases not matched to a gene. The CDR3 DNA is TGTGCCAGTATCCTTAGGGACAGGGGAACTGAAGCTTTCTTT. Translating gives CASILRDRGTEAFF.

The chain has TRBV3-1 (or the pseudogene TRBV3-2) and TRBJ2-7, with TRBD2 identical over 12 bases. There are 14 residues in the CDR3. V gave up 2 bases and J gave up 9 bases; unmatched junction bases: 5. Per the germline V gene, CDR1 is LGHDT and CDR2 is YNNKEL (reference sequence). CDR3 residues: CASSQRLAGVVQYF. The CDR3 DNA follows: TGTGCCAGCAGCCAACGACTAGCGGGGGTGGTGCAGTACTTC.

The chain links TRBV7-8 to TRBJ2-1, with D perhaps matching TRBD2 (6 bases). V gave up 2 bases and J gave up 10 bases, with 18 bases separating them. Germline CDR1 is SGHVS and CDR2 is FQNEAQ. This CDR3 has 15 residues. The CDR3 spells CASSLRGARVGEQFF. The CDR3 region has the DNA TGTGCCAGCAGCTTACGCGGGGCCCGGGTCGGGGAGCAGTTCTTC.

This chain uses TRBV10-3 with TRBJ1-4; D is unclear. Trimming removed 0 bases at V and 7 bases at J, with 12 bases between. The length of the CDR3 is 15 residues. Germline V gives CDR1 ENHRY, CDR2 SYGVKD. The CDR3 DNA reads TGTGCCATCAGTGAGTCTGGCCAGCGAGCTGAAAAACTGTTTTTT. Amino acid sequence: CAISESGQRAEKLFF.

The chain combines TRBV6-5 with TRBJ1-2; D is ambiguous. The CDR3 has 13 amino acids. In germline, CDR1 is MNHEY, CDR2 SVGAGI. V was trimmed by 6 bases and J by 1 base, leaving 9 bases between them. The CDR3 loop reads CASRTPSNYGYTF. As DNA, the CDR3 is TGTGCCAGCAGGACACCGAGTAACTATGGCTACACCTTC.

This sequence joins TRBV27 and TRBJ2-7, with 7 bases that match TRBD2. The trim removed 6 bases at V and 2 bases at J, leaving 10 bases unmatched. The CDR3 is made up of 15 amino acids. Germline-derived CDR1 and CDR2 are MNHEY and SMNVEV (reference sequence). DNA of the CDR3: TGTGCCAGCAGGGGGGGGAGGTTTAATCCCTACGAGCAGTACTTC. This gives the protein CASRGGRFNPYEQYF.

CDR3 sequence reads: CASSLVSGISYNEQFF. The DNA for the CDR3 is TGTGCCAGCAGCTTGGTGAGCGGGATCTCCTACAATGAGCAGTTCTTC. V is TRBV5-4 and J is TRBJ2-1, with 7 bases that match TRBD2. Germline assignment: CDR1 SGHNT and CDR2 YYREEE (reference sequence). J was trimmed by 0 bases and V by 0 bases; bases with no gene match: 3. The CDR3 sequence is 16 residues long.

The sample holds many counts of this clone. V and J are TRBV11-3 and TRBJ2-3, with TRBD2 matching 8 bases. The germline CDR1 and CDR2 sequences are SGHNT and YENEEA. The CDR3 is 13 residues long. CDR3 DNA: TGTGGATCCAAACTAGCGGAGGGAGATACGCAGTATTTT. Translated, it gives CGSKLAEGDTQYF. Complete variable domain (other parts from reference TRBV11-3 and TRBJ2-3): EAGVVQSPRYKIIEKKQPVAFWCNPISGHNTLYWYLQNLGQGPELLIRYENEEAVDDSQLPKDRFSAERLKGVDSTLKIQPAELGDSAVYLCGSKLAEGDTQYFGPGTRLTVL.

The sample holds one count of this clone. The gene calls are TRBV14 and TRBJ1-3; 10 bases fit TRBD1. There are 16 residues in the CDR3. V lost 3 bases to trimming and J lost 4 bases; unmatched junction nucleotides: 6. The germline V gene has CDR1 SGHDN and CDR2 FVKESK. The CDR3 loop is CASSHRQGASGNTIYF. The CDR3 region has the DNA TGTGCCAGCAGCCACCGACAGGGGGCTTCGGGAAACACCATATATTTT.

The J gene is TRBJ2-7, the V gene TRBV6-2 or TRBV6-3; D gene uncertain. The CDR3 extends over 16 amino acids. Germline V gives CDR1 MNHEY, CDR2 SVGEGT. Trimming left V 5 bases short and J 1 base short, with 18 bases between. CDR3 sequence (DNA): TGTGCCAGCAGTAGACCCCGCGCCCGGAGTTCCTACGAGCAGTACTTC. This encodes CASSRPRARSSYEQYF.

The chain recombines TRBV6-2 or TRBV6-3 with TRBJ1-6; no clear D. The CDR3 has 12 amino acids. Trimming took off 5 bases at V and 9 bases at J, with 8 bases between the two ends. From germline, CDR1 is MNHEY and CDR2 SVGEGT. In DNA form, the CDR3 reads TGTGCCAGCAGTACTCCGGTTTCACCCCTCCACTTT. Its translation is CASSTPVSPLHF.

This chain links TRBV19 with TRBJ1-5; unclear D gene. V lost 0 bases to trimming and J lost 4 bases, with 4 bases between them. The CDR3 is 13 amino acids. The germline V gene has CDR1 LNHDA and CDR2 SQIVND (reference sequence). CDR3 DNA: TGTGCCAGTAGTATAGACCCGAATCAGCCCCAGCATTTT. Residues: CASSIDPNQPQHF.

The chain links TRBV4-1 to TRBJ2-7; TRBD1 matches 12 bases. Per germline, CDR1 MGHRA and CDR2 YSYEKL. Trimming cost V 9 bases and J 2 bases; bases outside gene matches: 11. The length of the CDR3 is 16 residues. DNA of the CDR3: TGCGCCAGTAGTCCGGGACAGGGGGCCCTCGCCTACGAGCAGTACTTC. As protein: CASSPGQGALAYEQYF.

This clone was detected only once. The V gene is TRBV15, the J gene TRBJ1-1; no clear D gene. CDR1 is LNHNV, CDR2 YYDKDF, per germline (reference sequence). This CDR3 comprises 14 residues. With 3 bases removed from V and 6 bases from J, the gap between germline ends came to 14 bases. The CDR3 is CATSRRKEVPEAFF. For the CDR3, the DNA is TGTGCCACCAGCAGGAGGAAGGAGGTACCTGAAGCTTTCTTT. The whole variable domain, filled in from reference TRBV15 and TRBJ1-1, reads DAMVIQNPRYQVTQFGKPVTLSCSQTLNHNVMYWYQQKSSQAPKLLFHYYDKDFNNEADTPDNFQSRRPNTSFCFLDIRSPGLGDTAMYLCATSRRKEVPEAFFGQGTRLTVV.

This chain links TRBV6-5 with TRBJ1-1; 8 nucleotides agree with TRBD1. The CDR3 has 13 residues. Unmatched junction bases numbered 5, after V lost 6 bases and J lost 5 bases. The germline V gene encodes CDR1 MNHEY and CDR2 SVGAGI. The CDR3 bases are TGTGCCAGCAGAAAAGACAGGGGTACTGAAGCTTTCTTT. It encodes CASRKDRGTEAFF.

J is TRBJ1-1 and V is TRBV6-2 or TRBV6-3; no definite D call. From germline, CDR1 is MNHEY and CDR2 SVGEGT. This CDR3 has 15 amino acids. V was trimmed by 0 bases and J by 1 base, leaving 9 bases between them. This CDR3 reads CASSYSETGNTEAFF. DNA of the CDR3: TGTGCCAGCAGTTACTCAGAGACGGGGAACACTGAAGCTTTCTTT.

This chain joins TRBV28 and TRBJ1-6; the match to TRBD1 covers 7 bases. V was pared by 3 bases and J by 6 bases, with 11 bases of the junction left unmatched. Germline loops: CDR1 MDHEN, CDR2 SYDVKM. The CDR3 covers 17 residues. CDR3 bases: TGTGCCAGCAGTTTCCCCGAAGGGACAGTCGCTAATTCACCCCTCCACTTT. It codes for CASSFPEGTVANSPLHF.